The rows below give T cell receptor beta chains drawn from one sample of a study of cytomegalovirus exposure and HLA in healthy donors. The data were produced by immunoSEQ multiplex PCR, yet TCRdb's version contains in-frame clones alone and is incomplete. In the table there are about 170,000 clones, roughly 85% of which are singletons. The sample comprised PBMCs. Every receptor here comes from a boy between 2 and 15 years old in good health and CMV-seronegative. Both conserved end residues are part of each CDR3. D genes are given only for firm matches. Clone size is shown for a subset of rows, as once, few, many or a class of expanded clone.

V gene,clone size,J gene,D gene,CDR3 DNA,CDR3 protein
TRBV6-1,-,TRBJ1-1,TRBD1,TGTGCCAGCAGATCCGGGACAGAAGTGAACACTGAAGCTTTCTTT,CASRSGTEVNTEAFF
TRBV2,once,TRBJ2-1,TRBD1,TGTGCCAGCAGGTACAGGGGCGAGAATGAGCAGTTCTTC,CASRYRGENEQFF
TRBV14,-,TRBJ2-2,TRBD1,TGTGCCAGCAGCCACCGGGACAGCCTCACCGGGGAGCTGTTTTTT,CASSHRDSLTGELFF
TRBV27,-,TRBJ1-1,-,TGTGCCAGCAGTTTGGGACTTCCGAACACTGAAGCTTTCTTT,CASSLGLPNTEAFF
TRBV7-9,-,TRBJ2-1,-,TGTGCCAGCAGCTTAGGTCCAGGGAATGAGCAGTTCTTC,CASSLGPGNEQFF
TRBV28,-,TRBJ1-2,-,TGTGCCACCAGACCCTCGGGATTCTATGGCTACACCTTC,CATRPSGFYGYTF
TRBV27,-,TRBJ1-5,-,TGTGCCAGCAGTTTTTCGGGGGGTTACAATCAGCCCCAGCATTTT,CASSFSGGYNQPQHF
TRBV6-1,once,TRBJ1-5,TRBD1,TGTGCCAGCAGGACAGGGAATAGCAATCAGCCCCAGCATTTT,CASRTGNSNQPQHF
TRBV5-6,-,TRBJ2-1,TRBD1,TGTGCCAGCAGCTCCTGGGCGGGACAGGGGTTGTCCTACAATGAGCAGTTCTTC,CASSSWAGQGLSYNEQFF
TRBV5-1,-,TRBJ2-6,-,TGCGCCAGCAGCTTGGCAGGGTCCCTCTCTGGGGCCAACGTCCTGACTTTC,CASSLAGSLSGANVLTF
TRBV15,-,TRBJ2-5,-,TGTGCCACCAGCAGAGATTACAGGTGGAAATGGGAGACCCAGTACTTC,CATSRDYRWKWETQYF
TRBV9,-,TRBJ1-2,TRBD1,TGTGCCAGCAGCGTCGGACAGGCGAGTTATGGCTACACCTTC,CASSVGQASYGYTF
TRBV28,-,TRBJ1-1,TRBD1,TGTGCCAGCAGAGGACAGGGGCCTATCATATACACTGAAGCTTTCTTT,CASRGQGPIIYTEAFF
TRBV7-9,-,TRBJ2-2,TRBD1,TGTGCCAGCAGCTTACGGCAGGGGGCGGGCACCGGGGAGCTGTTTTTT,CASSLRQGAGTGELFF
TRBV30,-,TRBJ2-1,TRBD2,TGTGCCTGGAGAGATAGCGGGAGGGCCTACAATGAGCAGTTCTTC,CAWRDSGRAYNEQFF
TRBV7-8,-,TRBJ2-3,TRBD1,TGTGCCAGCAGACGGGACAGGGGTAGGAGGACAGATACGCAGTATTTT,CASRRDRGRRTDTQYF
TRBV28,-,TRBJ1-5,-,TGTGCCAGCAGTGAGGGGGTCGGGCAGCCCCAGCATTTT,CASSEGVGQPQHF
TRBV4-2,-,TRBJ2-7,-,TGTGCCAGCAGCCAAGGGTTAGAGATCTACGAGCAGTACTTC,CASSQGLEIYEQYF
TRBV19,-,TRBJ2-3,TRBD2,TGTGCCAGTAGTATTTGGGGGGGGGATACGCAGTATTTT,CASSIWGGDTQYF
TRBV27,-,TRBJ2-5,TRBD2,TGTGCCAGCAGTTTACGGGGGGGGCGTGAGACCCAGTACTTC,CASSLRGGRETQYF
TRBV27,-,TRBJ1-4,-,TGTGCCAGCAGCTCCCGTGGGGCAAAACTGTTTTTT,CASSSRGAKLFF
TRBV13,-,TRBJ1-2,-,TGTGCCAGCAGCCTCCCTCCGGGCTACACCTTC,CASSLPPGYTF
TRBV28,-,TRBJ2-5,-,TGTGCCAGCAGTCCCCCCACTCCGACCCAGTACTTC,CASSPPTPTQYF
TRBV4-1,-,TRBJ1-5,-,TGCGCCAGCAGCCAAGACTTGCAGCGGGGTCACTATAGCAATCAGCCCCAGCATTTT,CASSQDLQRGHYSNQPQHF
TRBV27,-,TRBJ1-1,-,TGCGCCAGCACCCCAGGTGGAGCGGGCTTAAACACTGAAGCTTTCTTT,CASTPGGAGLNTEAFF
TRBV18,-,TRBJ2-1,-,TGTGCCAGCTCACGGGCATACTCTGGCTACAATGAGCAGTTCTTC,CASSRAYSGYNEQFF
TRBV6-5,-,TRBJ2-5,TRBD2,TGTGCCACCACGAACGGACTAGCGAGAAGGGAGACCCAGTACTTC,CATTNGLARRETQYF
TRBV27,-,TRBJ2-2,-,TGTGCCAGCAGTCTCGTCGCAGGGAATACCGGGGAGCTGTTTTTT,CASSLVAGNTGELFF
TRBV5-1,-,TRBJ2-1,-,TGCGTCAGCAGCCCCCAAGGAGAACAGCAGTTCTTC,CVSSPQGEQQFF
TRBV27,-,TRBJ1-6,-,TGTGCCAGCAGTTTAACTGGGTTGGGGACACCTAGTTCACCCCTCCACTTT,CASSLTGLGTPSSPLHF
TRBV15,-,TRBJ2-7,-,TGTGCCACCAGCAGGTCGGCGGGCAGTAGCTACGAGCAGTACTTC,CATSRSAGSSYEQYF
TRBV20-1,-,TRBJ1-1,-,TGCAGTGCTAGTTTCCGCACTGAAGCTTTCTTT,CSASFRTEAFF
TRBV6-5,-,TRBJ1-5,-,TGTGCCAGCAGTCCGACGGGGAACGCCCAGCCCCAGCATTTT,CASSPTGNAQPQHF
TRBV6-1,-,TRBJ1-1,-,TGTGCCAGCACTCAGAGCCCGGGCACTGAAGCTTTCTTT,CASTQSPGTEAFF
TRBV5-4,-,TRBJ1-1,-,TGTGCCAGCAGCTTGGGGAGCCTGAACACTGAAGCTTTCTTT,CASSLGSLNTEAFF
TRBV5-6,-,TRBJ2-7,-,TGTGCCAGCAGCCCCCCGGCCGGGGGGCTAGGAGAGCAGTACTTC,CASSPPAGGLGEQYF
TRBV9,-,TRBJ2-1,-,TGTGCCAGCAGCGCCGAGCTAGCCTCGTCCAATGAGCAGTTCTTC,CASSAELASSNEQFF
TRBV19,-,TRBJ2-2,TRBD2,TGTGCCAGTAGCAGAGCGGGAAGTCCCGCCGGGGAGCTGTTTTTT,CASSRAGSPAGELFF
TRBV30,-,TRBJ2-5,-,TGTGCCTGGAGTGTACGAATGGGCCGGACGGGGGAGACCCAGTACTTC,CAWSVRMGRTGETQYF
TRBV11-1,-,TRBJ2-5,-,TGTGCCAGCAGCAATTGGGGGCTGTCGGCCGAGACCCAGTACTTC,CASSNWGLSAETQYF
TRBV5-1,-,TRBJ2-1,TRBD2,TGCGCCAGCAGCTTGGTTCCAGCGGGGGACTCCTACAATGAGCAGTTCTTC,CASSLVPAGDSYNEQFF
TRBV6-6,-,TRBJ1-5,TRBD1,TGTGCCAGCAGCAAAGATGGGACAGGGTATCAGCCCCAGCATTTT,CASSKDGTGYQPQHF
TRBV2,-,TRBJ2-1,-,TGTGCCGTAGAGGGGGGGTATAATGAGCAGTTCTTC,CAVEGGYNEQFF
TRBV5-1,-,TRBJ1-2,-,TGCGCCAGCAGCTTCGAGGGCGAGGGCTATGGCTACACCTTC,CASSFEGEGYGYTF
TRBV4-1,-,TRBJ1-4,TRBD1,TGCGCCAGCAGCCCCTCGGGACAGGTCTTTAATGAAAAACTGTTTTTT,CASSPSGQVFNEKLFF
TRBV9,-,TRBJ2-2,-,TGTGCCAGCAGCCCCTTGGGGAGGACCGGGGAGCTGTTTTTT,CASSPLGRTGELFF
TRBV15,-,TRBJ2-7,-,TGTGCCACCGGGAGCGGGCGGAGTTCCTACGAGCAGTGCTTC,CATGSGRSSYEQCF
TRBV30,few,TRBJ2-5,-,TGTGCCTGGAGCCGTACTCGGGACCAAGAGACCCAGTACTTC,CAWSRTRDQETQYF